What follows is one T cell receptor (beta chain) and its context. Its matching antigen is unknown. The assay was immunoSEQ multiplex PCR, and TCRdb's table has in-frame clones only and misses some. The sample gives tens of thousands of clones, about 86% of which show up once; roughly 29% is in the top ten. The sample originates from a study of lymphopenia after photon versus proton radiotherapy. Findings and limits, study-wide: Authors raise, but do not show, better survival with proton therapy. In patients who died, overall survival fell as post-nadir TCR diversity dropped more. Post-nadir diversity loss with photons came from oligoclonal expansion, particularly CD8+ Temra cells.

The sequencing here drew on peripheral blood, taken from a patient treated with photon-based radiotherapy. This clonotype was sampled from a man aged 50 to 59 with gastric cancer.

CDR3 bases: TGTGCCAGCAGTCCAGGAGGTAGCGAGGAGACCCAGTACTTC. Protein: CASSPGGSEETQYF. This rearrangement joins TRBV5-4 to TRBJ2-5, with D tentatively TRBD2 (5 bases). The germline V gene has CDR1 SGHNT and CDR2 YYREEE (reference sequence). CDR3 length: 14 amino acids. Trimming left V 5 bases short and J 5 bases short, with 16 bases between.